The T cell receptor (beta chain) under discussion was sequenced for a study of blood T cell repertoires in COVID-19. Study context: Donors in the United States, Italy and Spain gave samples during acute or convalescent COVID-19. T cells, B-cell-depleted T cells, or PBMCs provided the cDNA or gDNA that served as material.

This table comes from immunoSEQ multiplex PCR, and its TCRdb copy is limited to in-frame clones, with some not included. The sample shows some 8,000 clones, roughly 80% of them seen only once. Trimming removed 4 bases from V and 5 bases from J, with 8 bases in between. CDR1 and CDR2 (germline): MDHEN, SYDVKM. The CDR3 contains 12 residues. This receptor was taken from a human donor with active COVID-19. The donor label of this sample is uncertain. This rearrangement joins TRBV28 to TRBJ1-1; weak D call: TRBD1 (5 bases). Sequencing was done on a sample of peripheral blood. CDR3 sequence reads: CASSSGYTEAFF. As DNA, the CDR3 is TGTGCCAGCAGTTCAGGGTATACTGAAGCTTTCTTT.